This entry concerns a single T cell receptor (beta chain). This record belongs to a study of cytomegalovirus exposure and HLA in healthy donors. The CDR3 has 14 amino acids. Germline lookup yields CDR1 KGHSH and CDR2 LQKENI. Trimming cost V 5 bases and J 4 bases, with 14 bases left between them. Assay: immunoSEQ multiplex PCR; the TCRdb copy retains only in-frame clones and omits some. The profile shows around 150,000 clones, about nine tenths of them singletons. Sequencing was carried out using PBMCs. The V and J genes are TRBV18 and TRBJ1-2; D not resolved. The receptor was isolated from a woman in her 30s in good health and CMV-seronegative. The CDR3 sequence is CASSAWGGPYGYTF. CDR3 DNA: TGTGCCAGCTCAGCGTGGGGAGGGCCCTATGGCTACACCTTC.